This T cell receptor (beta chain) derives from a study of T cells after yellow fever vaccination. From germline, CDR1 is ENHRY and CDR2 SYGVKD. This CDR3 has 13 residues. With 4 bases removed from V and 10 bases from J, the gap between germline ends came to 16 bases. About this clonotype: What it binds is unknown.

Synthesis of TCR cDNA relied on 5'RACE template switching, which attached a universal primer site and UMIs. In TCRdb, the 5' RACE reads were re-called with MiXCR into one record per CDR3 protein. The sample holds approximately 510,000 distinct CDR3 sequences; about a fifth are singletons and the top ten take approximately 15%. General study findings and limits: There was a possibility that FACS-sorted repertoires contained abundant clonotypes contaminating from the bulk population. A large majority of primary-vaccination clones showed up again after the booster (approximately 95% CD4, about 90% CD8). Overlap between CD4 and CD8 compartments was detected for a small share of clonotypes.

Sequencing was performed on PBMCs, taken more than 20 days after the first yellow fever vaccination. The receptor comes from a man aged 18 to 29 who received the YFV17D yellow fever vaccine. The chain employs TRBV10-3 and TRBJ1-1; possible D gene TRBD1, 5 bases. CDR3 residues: CAISASELGGAFF. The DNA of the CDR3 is TGTGCCATCAGTGCCTCGGAACTGGGGGGAGCTTTCTTT.